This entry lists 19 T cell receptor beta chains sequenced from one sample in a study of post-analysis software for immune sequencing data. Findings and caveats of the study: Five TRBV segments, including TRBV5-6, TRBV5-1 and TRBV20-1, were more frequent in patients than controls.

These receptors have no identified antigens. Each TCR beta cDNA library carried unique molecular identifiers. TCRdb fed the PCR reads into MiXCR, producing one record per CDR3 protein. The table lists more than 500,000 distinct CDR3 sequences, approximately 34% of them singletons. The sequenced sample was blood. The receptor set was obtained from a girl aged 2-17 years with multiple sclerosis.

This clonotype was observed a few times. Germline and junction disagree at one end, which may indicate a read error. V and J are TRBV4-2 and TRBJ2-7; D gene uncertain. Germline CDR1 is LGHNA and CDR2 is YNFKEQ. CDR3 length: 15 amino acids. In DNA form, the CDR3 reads TGTGCCGGCAGCCAAGATCTTACACGCTCCTACGAGCAGTACTTC. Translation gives CAGSQDLTRSYEQYF.

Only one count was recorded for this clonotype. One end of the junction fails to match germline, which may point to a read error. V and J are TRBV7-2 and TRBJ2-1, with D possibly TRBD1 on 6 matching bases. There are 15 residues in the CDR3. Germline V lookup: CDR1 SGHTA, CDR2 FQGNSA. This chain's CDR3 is CANSRGRTAYNEQFF. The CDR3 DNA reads TGTGCCAACAGCCGCGGAAGGACAGCCTACAATGAGCAGTTCTTC.

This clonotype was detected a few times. The CDR3 loop reads CASSLIRSGANVLTF. As DNA, the CDR3 is TGTGCCAGCAGCTTGATACGGAGTGGGGCCAACGTCCTGACTTTC. V and J are TRBV5-5 and TRBJ2-6; D gene ambiguous. The germline gives CDR1 SGHKS, CDR2 YYEKEE (reference sequence). This CDR3 has 15 residues. With 1 base removed from V and 3 bases from J, the gap between germline ends came to 8 bases. Complete variable domain (other parts from reference TRBV5-5 and TRBJ2-6): DAGVTQSPTHLIKTRGQQVTLRCSPISGHKSVSWYQQVLGQGPQFIFQYYEKEERGRGNFPDRFSARQFPNYSSELNVNALLLGDSALYLCASSLIRSGANVLTFGAGSRLTVL.

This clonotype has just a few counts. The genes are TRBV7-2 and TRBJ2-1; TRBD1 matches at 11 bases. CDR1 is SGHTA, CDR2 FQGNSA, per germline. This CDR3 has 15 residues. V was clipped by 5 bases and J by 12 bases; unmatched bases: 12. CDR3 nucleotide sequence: TGTGCCAGCAGCCCTCGCGGGACAGGGGGTTTTGTGCAGTTCTTC. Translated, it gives CASSPRGTGGFVQFF.

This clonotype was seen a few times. The CDR3 region is CASRPTGDPYGYTF. The CDR3 DNA is TGTGCCAGCAGACCGACAGGGGATCCCTATGGCTACACCTTC. The chain uses TRBV12-3 or TRBV12-4 and TRBJ1-2; 8 bases fit TRBD1. The CDR3 runs to 14 residues. With V trimmed by 6 bases and J by 4 bases, 7 bases remained unmatched.

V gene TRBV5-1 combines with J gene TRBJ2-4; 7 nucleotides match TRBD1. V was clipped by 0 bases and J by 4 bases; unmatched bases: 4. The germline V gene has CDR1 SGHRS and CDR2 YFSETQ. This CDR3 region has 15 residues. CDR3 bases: TGCGCCAGCAGCTTGGCAGGGACAGTGAAAAACATTCAGTACTTC. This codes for CASSLAGTVKNIQYF.

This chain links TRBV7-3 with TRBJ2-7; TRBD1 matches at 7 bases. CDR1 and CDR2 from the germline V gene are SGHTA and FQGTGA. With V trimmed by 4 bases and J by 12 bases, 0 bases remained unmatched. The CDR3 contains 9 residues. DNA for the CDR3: TGTGCCAGCAGCTACAGGGGGTACTTC. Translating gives CASSYRGYF.

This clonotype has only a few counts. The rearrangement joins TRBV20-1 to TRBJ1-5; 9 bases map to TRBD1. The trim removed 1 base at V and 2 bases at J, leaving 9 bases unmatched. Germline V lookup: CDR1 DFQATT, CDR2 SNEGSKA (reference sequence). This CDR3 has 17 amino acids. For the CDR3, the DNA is TGCAGTGCTAGAGCCCTGGGACAGGGTCATCGCAATCAGCCCCAGCATTTT. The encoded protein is CSARALGQGHRNQPQHF.

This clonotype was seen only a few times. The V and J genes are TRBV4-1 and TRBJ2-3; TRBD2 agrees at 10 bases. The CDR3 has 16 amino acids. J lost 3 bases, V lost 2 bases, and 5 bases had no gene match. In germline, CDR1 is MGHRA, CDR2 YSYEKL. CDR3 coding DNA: TGCGCCAGCAGCCAACTAGCGGGGGCCGCTACAGATACGCAGTATTTT. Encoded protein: CASSQLAGAATDTQYF.

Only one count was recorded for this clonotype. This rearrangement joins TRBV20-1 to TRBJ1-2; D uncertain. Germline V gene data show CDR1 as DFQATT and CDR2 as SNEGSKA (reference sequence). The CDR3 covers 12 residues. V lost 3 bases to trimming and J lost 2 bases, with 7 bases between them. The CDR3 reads CSASMLNYGYTF. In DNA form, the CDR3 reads TGCAGTGCTAGCATGTTAAACTATGGCTACACCTTC.

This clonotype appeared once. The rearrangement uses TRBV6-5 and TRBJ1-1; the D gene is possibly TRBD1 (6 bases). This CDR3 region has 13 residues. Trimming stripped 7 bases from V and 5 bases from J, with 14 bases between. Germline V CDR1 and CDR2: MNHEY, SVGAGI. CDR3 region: CASIKGGGTEAFF. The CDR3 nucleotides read TGTGCCAGCATCAAAGGGGGGGGAACTGAAGCTTTCTTT.

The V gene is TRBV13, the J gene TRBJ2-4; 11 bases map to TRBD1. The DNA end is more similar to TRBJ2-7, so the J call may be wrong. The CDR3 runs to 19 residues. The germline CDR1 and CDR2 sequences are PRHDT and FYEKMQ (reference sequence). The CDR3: CASSPWDRGFPETSYEQYF. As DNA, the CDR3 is TGTGCCAGCAGCCCCTGGGACAGGGGGTTCCCCGAGACCTCCTACGAGCAGTACTTC.

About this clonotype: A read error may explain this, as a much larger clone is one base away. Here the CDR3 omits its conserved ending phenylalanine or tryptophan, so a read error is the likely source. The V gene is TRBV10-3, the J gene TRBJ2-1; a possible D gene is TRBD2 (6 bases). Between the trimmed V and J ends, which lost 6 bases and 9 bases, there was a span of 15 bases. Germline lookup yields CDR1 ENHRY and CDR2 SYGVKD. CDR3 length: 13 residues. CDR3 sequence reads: CAIRMPLGGEQFV. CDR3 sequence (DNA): TGTGCCATCAGGATGCCCCTGGGGGGTGAGCAGTTCGTC.

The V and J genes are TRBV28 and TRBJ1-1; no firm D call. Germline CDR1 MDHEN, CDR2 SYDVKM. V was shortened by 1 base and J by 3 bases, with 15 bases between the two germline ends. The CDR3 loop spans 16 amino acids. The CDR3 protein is CASSLSVAYMDTEAFF. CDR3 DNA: TGTGCCAGCAGTTTATCCGTGGCATATATGGACACTGAAGCTTTCTTT.

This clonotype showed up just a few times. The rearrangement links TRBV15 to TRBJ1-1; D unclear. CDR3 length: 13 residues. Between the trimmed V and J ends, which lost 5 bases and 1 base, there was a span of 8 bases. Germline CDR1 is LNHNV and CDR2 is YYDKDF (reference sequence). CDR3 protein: CATSPTGNTEAFF. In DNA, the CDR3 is TGTGCCACCAGCCCCACCGGGAACACTGAAGCTTTCTTT.

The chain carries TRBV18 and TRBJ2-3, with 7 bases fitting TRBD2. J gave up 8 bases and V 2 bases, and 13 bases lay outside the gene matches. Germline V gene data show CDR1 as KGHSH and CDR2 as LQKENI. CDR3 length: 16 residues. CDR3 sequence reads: CASSPSIERGRGTQYF. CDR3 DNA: TGTGCCAGCTCACCATCGATCGAGCGGGGCCGAGGTACGCAGTATTTT.

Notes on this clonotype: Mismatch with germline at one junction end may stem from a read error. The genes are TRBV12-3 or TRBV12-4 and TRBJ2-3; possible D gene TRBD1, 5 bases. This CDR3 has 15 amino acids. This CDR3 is CASSSQGHSTDTQYF. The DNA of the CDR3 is TGTGCCAGTAGTTCCCAGGGCCACAGCACAGATACGCAGTATTTT.

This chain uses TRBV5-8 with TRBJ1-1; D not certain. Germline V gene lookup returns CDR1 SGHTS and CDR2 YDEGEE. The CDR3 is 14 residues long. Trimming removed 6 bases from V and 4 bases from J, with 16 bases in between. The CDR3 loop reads CASIPEWGSTEAFF. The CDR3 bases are TGTGCCAGCATCCCGGAATGGGGTTCCACTGAAGCTTTCTTT. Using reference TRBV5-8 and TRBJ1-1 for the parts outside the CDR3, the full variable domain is EAGVTQSPTHLIKTRGQQATLRCSPISGHTSVYWYQQALGLGLQFLLWYDEGEERNRGNFPPRFSGRQFPNYSSELNVNALELEDSALYLCASIPEWGSTEAFFGQGTRLTVV.

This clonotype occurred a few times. The CDR3 loop is CSAKGLAVYYEQYF. In DNA form, the CDR3 reads TGCAGTGCTAAGGGGCTAGCGGTTTACTACGAGCAGTACTTC. This chain connects TRBV20-1 to TRBJ2-7, with 7 bases lining up with TRBD2. Germline CDR1 and CDR2: DFQATT and SNEGSKA (reference sequence). The CDR3 consists of 14 residues. V was pared by 4 bases and J by 3 bases, with 9 bases of the junction left unmatched.